This T cell receptor beta chain was identified in a study of blood T cell repertoires in COVID-19. Original methodology: Amplification of reference gene primers provided the estimated nucleated cell counts. Libraries were prepared by immunoSEQ multiplex PCR; TCRdb keeps only in-frame clonotypes and omits some of them. Clonal size and the V and J genes are those of that table, whereas D and trimming came from the DNA. This sample carries approximately 71,000 clones, 88% of them seen once, and the ten largest clones take under 6%. Germline V gene lookup returns CDR1 KGHSH and CDR2 LQKENI. Between the trimmed V and J ends, which lost 6 bases and 7 bases, there was a span of 16 bases. The CDR3 extends over 15 amino acids.

The rearrangement links TRBV18 to TRBJ1-6; D remains unclear. Sequenced: peripheral blood. The clonotype comes from a human donor in a cohort sampled during active COVID-19. The CDR3 protein is CASSLQAEGNSPLHF. The DNA for the CDR3 is TGTGCCAGCTCCCTCCAAGCGGAGGGCAATTCACCCCTCCACTTT.